The 24 T cell receptor beta chains below all came from one sample that was sequenced in a study of blood T cell repertoires in COVID-19. The data were produced by immunoSEQ multiplex PCR, yet TCRdb's version contains in-frame clones alone and is incomplete. The sample contains around 30,000 clones, more than 75% of which appear only once. The source material was peripheral blood. The receptors originated from a woman between 65 and 79 years old with acute or convalescent COVID-19.

The J gene is TRBJ2-2, the V gene TRBV9; TRBD1 aligns across 9 bases. The trim removed 4 bases at V and 1 base at J, leaving 5 bases unmatched. CDR3 length equals 16 residues. The germline V gene has CDR1 SGDLS and CDR2 YYNGEE. CDR3 in amino acids: CASSTGTGLNTGELFF. The CDR3 DNA reads TGTGCCAGCAGCACCGGGACAGGGTTGAACACCGGGGAGCTGTTTTTT.

The chain recombines TRBV7-9 with TRBJ2-5, with D tentatively TRBD1 (6 bases). The germline V and J ends were trimmed by 5 bases and 10 bases, with 14 bases remaining between them. Germline CDR1 SEHNR, CDR2 FQNEAQ (reference sequence). The CDR3 loop spans 12 amino acids. The DNA of the CDR3 is TGTGCCAGCAGCCCGACAGGCCTGGTCCAGTACTTC. Protein sequence: CASSPTGLVQYF.

V and J are TRBV6-1 and TRBJ1-5; D unclear. Trimming left V 2 bases short and J 8 bases short, with 4 bases between. This CDR3 contains 11 residues. Germline V gene lookup returns CDR1 MNHNS and CDR2 SASEGT. The CDR3 region is CASSESEPQHF. DNA of the CDR3: TGTGCCAGCAGTGAATCTGAGCCCCAGCATTTT.

V gene TRBV4-1 combines with J gene TRBJ1-2; 7 nucleotides line up with TRBD1. The CDR3 is 14 amino acids. V shed 0 bases and J 6 bases; nucleotides not matched to a gene: 4. The germline CDR1 and CDR2 sequences are MGHRA and YSYEKL. The CDR3 protein is CASSQEPQGDGYTF. The CDR3 DNA sequence: TGCGCCAGCAGCCAAGAGCCGCAGGGGGATGGCTACACCTTC.

The chain recombines TRBV7-2 with TRBJ1-2; no firm D call. The CDR3 length is 16 residues. In germline, CDR1 is SGHTA, CDR2 FQGNSA. The V end lost 4 bases, the J end lost 8 bases, and 23 bases lay between the germline ends. The CDR3 protein is CASSSLPATSVRGYTF. The CDR3 DNA is TGTGCCAGCAGCTCCCTTCCCGCCACCTCCGTCCGGGGCTACACCTTC.

The CDR3 protein is CASSQDRQGADEQYF. The CDR3 DNA reads as TGCGCCAGCAGCCAAGATCGACAGGGAGCGGACGAGCAGTACTTC. This rearrangement joins TRBV4-3 to TRBJ2-7; TRBD1 aligns across 7 bases. Germline V lookup: CDR1 LGHNA, CDR2 YSLEER. The ends lost 0 bases at V and 5 bases at J; junction bases unmatched: 7. The CDR3 length is 15 residues.

The chain carries TRBV19 and TRBJ2-1; 8 bases are a match to TRBD2. There are 15 residues in the CDR3. J gave up 4 bases and V 3 bases, and 5 bases lay outside the gene matches. Germline loops: CDR1 LNHDA, CDR2 SQIVND (reference sequence). CDR3 in DNA: TGTGCCAGTAGTATGGGTAGCGGGGAATACAATGAGCAGTTCTTC. Amino acids: CASSMGSGEYNEQFF.

This clone was seen a handful of times. The V and J genes are TRBV7-2 and TRBJ1-5; 7 nucleotides match TRBD1. CDR3 length equals 14 residues. Germline trimming cut 6 bases from V and 6 bases from J; bases unmatched to any gene: 8. Germline CDR1 is SGHTA and CDR2 is FQGNSA. This chain's CDR3 is CASSRDRAGQPQHF. CDR3 bases: TGTGCCAGCAGTCGCGACAGGGCGGGTCAGCCCCAGCATTTT.

This clone was detected only a few times. The chain carries TRBV5-1 and TRBJ1-2; 7 nucleotides align to TRBD1. The CDR3 extends over 13 amino acids. V lost 1 base to trimming and J lost 4 bases; unmatched junction nucleotides: 1. Germline-derived CDR1 and CDR2 are SGHRS and YFSETQ. The CDR3, as DNA: TGCGCCAGCAGCTTGACAGGGGTCTATGGCTACACCTTC. It translates to CASSLTGVYGYTF.

This clone was seen a few times. V and J are TRBV6-2 or TRBV6-3 and TRBJ1-5; 8 nucleotides match TRBD1. V shed 5 bases, J shed 4 bases, and the junction held 1 base outside the gene matches. Germline CDR1 MNHEY, CDR2 SVGEGT. The CDR3 loop spans 13 amino acids. As DNA, the CDR3 is TGTGCCAGCAGTCGGACAGGGAATCAGCCCCAGCATTTT. It codes for CASSRTGNQPQHF.

This clone has more than one count but fewer than ten. The J gene is TRBJ2-7, the V gene TRBV6-6; 8 bases align to TRBD2. The germline V gene has CDR1 MNHNY and CDR2 SVGAGI (reference sequence). The ends lost 2 bases at V and 5 bases at J; junction bases unmatched: 11. This CDR3 is 16 amino acids long. The CDR3 DNA sequence: TGTGCCAGCAGTTACCCTCCGTCGGGAGGGGTCGACGAGCAGTACTTC. This codes for CASSYPPSGGVDEQYF.

The V and J genes are TRBV2 and TRBJ1-4; 9 nucleotides agree with TRBD1. Germline CDR1 reads SNHLY; CDR2 reads FYNNEI. V gave up 5 bases and J gave up 6 bases; unmatched junction bases: 7. This CDR3 has 15 amino acids. DNA of the CDR3: TGTGCCAGCAGTCTTAGGACAGGGGTAGATGAAAAACTGTTTTTT. It encodes CASSLRTGVDEKLFF.

About this clone: The CDR3 end shows no conserved phenylalanine or tryptophan, and so a read error is likely. It is unclear where the CDR3 begins or ends on the DNA, so no DNA is shown, and the CDR3 is as TCRdb lists it. This chain uses TRBV28 with TRBJ2-2; the tabulated D call, TRBD1, remains unverified against the DNA. The CDR3 region is 11 residues in length, termini included. Germline CDR1 is MDHEN and CDR2 is SYDVKM. The CDR3 spells CASSPTRDRCK.

This clone was detected only once. The chain has TRBV27 and TRBJ2-1; 9 bases match TRBD1. The germline gives CDR1 MNHEY, CDR2 SMNVEV (reference sequence). Trimming removed 3 bases from V and 15 bases from J; junction bases left unmatched: 6. The CDR3 sequence is 12 residues long. DNA of the CDR3: TGTGCCAGCAGTTTTCTACAGGGGGCCCCGTTCTTC. Translated, it gives CASSFLQGAPFF.

This clone has more than one count but fewer than ten. The V call is TRBV19, the J call TRBJ2-7, with TRBD1 identical over 7 bases. The CDR3 has 15 amino acids. The ends lost 8 bases at V and 2 bases at J; junction bases unmatched: 12. Germline assignment: CDR1 LNHDA and CDR2 SQIVND (reference sequence). CDR3 region: CASATGTANPYEQYF. Written as DNA, the CDR3 is TGTGCCAGTGCGACCGGGACAGCCAACCCCTACGAGCAGTACTTC.

This sequence joins TRBV6-2 or TRBV6-3 and TRBJ1-1, with 7 positions matching TRBD1. The ends lost 5 bases at V and 6 bases at J; junction bases unmatched: 6. This CDR3 has 13 residues. Looked up from germline, CDR1 is MNHEY and CDR2 is SVGEGT. CDR3 bases: TGTGCCAGCAGTCCGACAGGGCTACCTGAAGCTTTCTTT. Translation gives CASSPTGLPEAFF.

The chain links TRBV6-6 to TRBJ2-1, with 7 bases that match TRBD2. The CDR3 is 16 amino acids. Germline values: CDR1 MNHNY, CDR2 SVGAGI (reference sequence). The V and J ends lost 0 bases and 5 bases, in that order; junction bases with no gene match: 7. The CDR3 here is CASSYSWLADNNEQFF. The CDR3 DNA is TGTGCCAGCAGTTACTCCTGGCTAGCGGACAACAATGAGCAGTTCTTC.

The J gene is TRBJ1-2, the V gene TRBV4-1; 11 nucleotides agree with TRBD1. V shed 5 bases and J 3 bases; nucleotides not matched to a gene: 11. CDR3 size: 17 residues. Germline CDR1 is MGHRA and CDR2 is YSYEKL. CDR3 amino acids: CASSKTGQGGLDYGYTF. The CDR3 region has the DNA TGCGCCAGCAGCAAAACGGGACAGGGGGGGTTGGACTATGGCTACACCTTC.

J is TRBJ2-5 and V is TRBV19; 7 nucleotides line up with TRBD1. V shed 5 bases and J 5 bases; nucleotides not matched to a gene: 11. This CDR3 is built from 15 residues. The V gene's germline CDR1 is LNHDA and CDR2 SQIVND (reference sequence). The CDR3: CASSSAYRGEETQYF. CDR3 nucleotide sequence: TGTGCCAGTAGTTCGGCCTACAGGGGTGAGGAGACCCAGTACTTC.

The chain couples TRBV2 to TRBJ2-7, with a possible D match to TRBD2 (6 bases). This CDR3 contains 14 residues. Trimming left V 5 bases short and J 5 bases short, with 16 bases between. Looked up from germline, CDR1 is SNHLY and CDR2 is FYNNEI. CDR3 protein: CASSPGLRRDEQYF. In DNA form, the CDR3 reads TGTGCCAGCAGTCCGGGACTTCGCCGGGACGAGCAGTACTTC.

The CDR3 loop reads CASSPLDRGHQPQHF. The CDR3 DNA reads TGTGCCAGCAGTCCTTTAGACAGGGGACATCAGCCCCAGCATTTT. The chain carries TRBV6-5 and TRBJ1-5; 8 nucleotides align to TRBD1. V shed 5 bases and J 5 bases; nucleotides not matched to a gene: 8. CDR3 size: 15 residues. Germline CDR1 and CDR2: MNHEY and SVGAGI.

This rearrangement joins TRBV7-6 to TRBJ1-2, with D possibly TRBD1 on 5 matching bases. From germline, CDR1 is SGHVS and CDR2 FNYEAQ. V was pared by 3 bases and J by 5 bases, with 10 bases between. The CDR3 has 13 amino acids. The CDR3 region has the DNA TGTGCCAGCAGCTTGGGGGGAGGGTATGGCTACACCTTC. It is translated as CASSLGGGYGYTF.

The V gene is TRBV18, the J gene TRBJ2-1; 11 bases agree with TRBD2. V lost 1 base to trimming and J lost 5 bases; unmatched junction nucleotides: 1. This CDR3 region has 15 residues. Germline-derived CDR1 and CDR2 are KGHSH and LQKENI. The CDR3: CASSPLAGGNNEQFF. CDR3 coding DNA: TGTGCCAGCTCACCACTAGCGGGAGGGAACAATGAGCAGTTCTTC.

The V call is TRBV28, the J call TRBJ2-5; D perhaps matches TRBD2 (6 bases). Germline CDR1 and CDR2: MDHEN and SYDVKM. V gave up 2 bases and J gave up 3 bases, with 16 bases separating them. CDR3 length: 16 amino acids. The DNA of the CDR3 is TGTGCCAGCAGTTTAACTCGGGGGAACCACAAAGAGACCCAGTACTTC. It translates to CASSLTRGNHKETQYF.